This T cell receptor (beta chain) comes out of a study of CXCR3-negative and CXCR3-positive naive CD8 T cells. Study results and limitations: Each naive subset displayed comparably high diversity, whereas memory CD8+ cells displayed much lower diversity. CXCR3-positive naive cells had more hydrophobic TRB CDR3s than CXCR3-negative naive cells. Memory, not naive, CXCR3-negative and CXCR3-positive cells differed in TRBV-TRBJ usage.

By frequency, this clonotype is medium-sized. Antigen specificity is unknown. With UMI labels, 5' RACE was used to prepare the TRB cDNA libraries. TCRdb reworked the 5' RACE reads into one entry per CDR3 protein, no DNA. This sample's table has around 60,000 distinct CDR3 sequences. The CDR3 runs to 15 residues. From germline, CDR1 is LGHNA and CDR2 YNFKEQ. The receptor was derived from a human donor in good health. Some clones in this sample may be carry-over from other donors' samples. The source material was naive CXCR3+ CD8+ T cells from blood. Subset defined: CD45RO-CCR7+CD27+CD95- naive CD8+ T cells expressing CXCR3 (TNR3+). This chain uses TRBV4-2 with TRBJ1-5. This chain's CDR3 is CASSQEHEAYQPQHF.